The clone carrying this T cell receptor beta chain has more than one count but fewer than ten. A single record per CDR3 protein comes from TCRdb applying MiXCR to the RT-PCR reads. The sample yields about 680,000 distinct CDR3 sequences, approximately 15% seen once. Germline loops: CDR1 WSHSY, CDR2 SAAADI. Trimming removed 7 bases from V and 5 bases from J, with 9 bases in between. This CDR3 region has 13 residues. The rearrangement joins TRBV10-2 to TRBJ1-6; D remains unclear. This receptor was identified in a female donor in good health, serving as a healthy control. The specimen was memory CD4+ T cells from blood. The CDR3 protein is CASTSGNNSPLHF. The CDR3 DNA reads TGCGCCAGCACAAGCGGGAATAATTCACCCCTCCACTTT.